The entry that follows covers one T cell receptor (beta chain) sequence. This clonotype was detected many times. Its specific antigen is unknown. One base away there is no much larger clone; base qualities are not given. Reading the label with the study, this specimen's time point is: newly diagnosed GD, antithyroid drugs for less than 3 months. RNA was extracted from PBMCs in TRIzol for both TCR sequencing and RNA sequencing. Graves' disease was diagnosed according to American Thyroid Association guidelines. Patients for the study were recruited at an endocrinology department in Xi'an, China. From each patient, about 9.7 milliliters of peripheral blood was collected into an EDTA anticoagulant tube. Ficoll Paque Plus density gradient separation was used to isolate PBMCs, and no further T cell sorting was done. An Agilent 2100 Bioanalyzer and agarose gel were used to check RNA quality, while a NanoDrop 2000 measured RNA concentration.

Library method: multiplex PCR. Sequencing instrument: Illumina HiSeq 4000. CDR3 regions were amplified by Arm-PCR with iRepertoire HTBI primers to construct TCR beta libraries. Gel purification was performed on PCR products prior to sequencing. The source study handled its data this way. Gene usage analysis of CDR3 amino acid clonotypes used the 62 TRBV and more than 13 TRBJ segments found across samples. COPE and FqMerger were used to merge filtered high-quality paired reads into contigs. Contigs were aligned with BLAST to IMGT TRBV, TRBD and TRBJ reference genes, and CDR3 was defined per IMGT. Any clonotype with a frequency above 0.1% was counted as a highly expanded clone. Repertoire diversity was measured by Shannon entropy, and V-J evenness by the Gini coefficient. A clonotype was considered public if more than one individual shared it. The public sequencing data were trimmed at Q25 with fastp and processed into clonotypes with MiXCR by TCRdb, which kept only in-frame beta chains. All rows with the same CDR3 protein become a single entry with the most common DNA and genes. None of the V and J calls come from the authors' own analysis; TCRdb made them. The sample data list 300,000 to 400,000 distinct CDR3 sequences, and approximately 15% of these were observed just once. Jointly, the top ten make up 25% to 30% of the sample.

The CDR3 contains 14 residues, cysteine and phenylalanine counted. Only CDR3 DNA is held: 42 bases, read in frame from base 1. V has 4 bases trimmed and J has 2 bases trimmed; junction bases matching no gene number 4. CDR1 SGHTA and CDR2 FQGNSA are derived from the germline V gene. The sample originates from a study of regulatory T cells in long-lasting Graves disease (dated by TCRdb to the early 2020s). Describing the broader study: Newly diagnosed Graves' disease patients had taken antithyroid drugs for less than 3 months. Patients with persistent Graves' disease were compared with patients with newly diagnosed Graves' disease using TCR sequencing and RNA sequencing of peripheral blood. A total of some 33 samples were covered by TCR sequencing, comprising approximately 13 persistent and around 20 newly diagnosed Graves' disease patients. The study was registered as a clinical trial and conducted in China.

What the authors observed across the whole study: TRBV28, TRBJ1-2 and TRBJ2-5 were preferentially used in persistent disease, while TRBV20-1 and TRBJ2-1 were favored in newly diagnosed disease. Compared with newly diagnosed patients, persistent Graves' disease patients had lower TCR Shannon entropy and fewer highly expanded clones, which suggests clonal expansion. Sequencing and analysis were restricted to the TCR beta chain. As a limitation, the authors acknowledged that the small sample size may reduce accuracy. Because the primary lesion, thyroid tissue, could not be accessed, the study looked at peripheral blood alone. Patients with persistent disease shared more public clonotypes (about 3,000) than newly diagnosed patients did (966).

These data also formed part of another study, on T cells in Graves' hyperthyroidism and ophthalmopathy. As that second paper reports: Stable Graves' hyperthyroidism was defined as the absence of progression to ophthalmopathy over 18 months of follow-up. Hyperthyroidism patients were newly diagnosed, with disease duration under 2 months, and aged 18 to 65 years. Patients with uncontrolled infections, other autoimmune diseases, pregnancy or lactation were excluded. Clinical symptoms, serum thyroxine and TRAb, thyroid ultrasound, and orbital computed tomography formed the basis for the diagnoses. For the first round of RT-PCR on the TCR CDR3, the HTBI primer set was used together with the Qiagen OneStep RT-PCR kit. Blood samples also contained most of the expanded thyroid clonotypes (frequency above 0.001), which suggests that blood repertoires may reflect thyroid immune responses. Ophthalmopathy was separated from stable hyperthyroidism by a 13 V-J signature model, with over 85% sensitivity and about 81% specificity obtained in cross-validation and 80%/75% obtained in testing. In validation, the model predicted progression to ophthalmopathy a median of about 5.9 months before onset, with about 67% sensitivity and 72.22% specificity. TCR V-J signatures able to tell the groups apart were searched for in a discovery cohort of 100 or so patients, of whom fewer than 45 had Graves' ophthalmopathy and 57 had stable Graves' hyperthyroidism. An independent validation cohort of around 20 hyperthyroidism patients and more than 15 patients who later progressed to ophthalmopathy tested prospective prediction of ophthalmopathy. For training and testing, the roughly 97 patients in the discovery cohort were randomly divided in a 7:3 ratio. Thyroid tissue and blood T-cell repertoires from six or seven Graves' hyperthyroidism patients were also compared in the study. After blood sampling, hyperthyroidism patients were treated with methimazole at a starting dose of 30 mg daily, and ophthalmopathy patients were treated with high-dose intravenous methylprednisolone. The libraries were constructed in a second round of multiplex PCR and then size-selected and purified. Sequencing of the libraries was done on an Illumina HiSeq2000 using paired-end 100 bp reads. SOAPnuke was used to process the raw data, throwing out any read that contained adapters or uncalled bases, had a mean Phred below 15, or lacked an exact constant-primer or identifier match. High-quality paired reads were merged using COPE v1.2.5, and each unique nucleotide sequence was defined as a clonotype. Clonotypes were aligned to IMGT TRBV, TRBD and TRBJ reference segments using MiTCR v1.1. Analysis was restricted to V-J combinations with a frequency above 0.0001, which covered 98% to 99.2% of repertoires. A TCS score was defined as the ratio between F50 (clonal expansion) and ExV (chaos), using BLOSUM62-based TCRdist between CDR3 peptides within each V-J. Welch's t-statistics and random forest reduced 500 to 650 V-J features to 13, which were used in a naive Bayes classifier (R e1071). No statistical method was used to fix the sample size in advance, and group allocation was not hidden from the investigators. The paper describes TCR Vbeta CDR3 sequencing of more than 120 peripheral blood samples, made up of approximately 40 ophthalmopathy patients, approximately 73 hyperthyroidism patients and 17 progressor patients.

This receptor chain uses TRBV7-2 and TRBJ2-7, with 8 junctional bases fitting TRBD1. This specimen consisted of peripheral blood mononuclear cells (PBMCs), obtained at new diagnosis, from a patient treated with antithyroid drugs. This sequence originates from a man aged 40-55 years with Graves disease. Donor details come from another sample of the same person, matched by shared clones. The sequenced DNA: TGTGCCAGCAGCTCGACAGGGGCCACCTACGAGCAGTACTTC. This sequence encodes CASSSTGATYEQYF.